This TCR beta chain comes out of a study of T-cell reconstitution after alpha-beta-depleted transplantation in children. This CDR3 is 16 amino acids long. With 5 bases removed from V and 6 bases from J, the gap between germline ends came to 20 bases. CDR1 MNHEY and CDR2 SMNVEV come from the germline V gene (reference sequence). Preparation of the TCRbeta library used unique molecular identifiers. TCRdb reprocessed the PCR reads with MiXCR, giving one entry per CDR3 protein. Of more than 400,000 distinct CDR3 sequences listed, about an eighth are singletons. This clonotype came up a few times. This specimen was PBMCs, mostly from graft donor cells, taken 180 days after TCRalphabeta/CD19-depleted stem cell transplant. The V gene is TRBV27, the J gene TRBJ2-1, with D perhaps matching TRBD1 or TRBD2 (5 bases each). The sequence was collected from a female patient aged 2-15 years who had a stem cell transplant for aplastic anemia, so the T cells may come from the graft donor. The CDR3 loop reads CASSGLAHSGGNEQFF. In DNA form, the CDR3 reads TGTGCCAGCAGTGGTTTAGCGCATAGTGGGGGCAATGAGCAGTTCTTC.